The clone carrying this TCR beta chain was detected a few times. Its antigen is unidentified. This sample was taken from a study of vaccination and CD4 T cells after COVID-19. Study-wide background: SARS-CoV-2, HCoV-NL63, HCoV-OC43 and HCoV-229E supplied the overlapping spike peptides used to stimulate cells.

An Oncomine TCR Beta short-read assay was used to sequence the DNA from cultured CD4+ T cells. TCRdb reanalysed the PCR reads using MiXCR and keeps one entry per CDR3 protein. Among around 12,000 distinct CDR3 sequences listed, 60% were seen once. Looked up from germline, CDR1 is DFQATT and CDR2 is SNEGSKA (reference sequence). The germline V and J ends were trimmed by 7 bases and 4 bases, with 11 bases remaining between them. This CDR3 contains 12 residues. Treatment specified: roughly 11-day PBMC culture with coronavirus spike peptide pools or control peptides (ViraFEST assay). The rearrangement uses TRBV20-1 and TRBJ1-3; no reliable D call. Specimen: CD4+ T cells from blood, cultured in vitro. The TCR sequence derives from a human donor who had recovered from COVID-19. CDR3 nucleotide sequence: TGCAGTGTTTACCGAATGGGAAACACCATATATTTT. Encoded protein: CSVYRMGNTIYF.